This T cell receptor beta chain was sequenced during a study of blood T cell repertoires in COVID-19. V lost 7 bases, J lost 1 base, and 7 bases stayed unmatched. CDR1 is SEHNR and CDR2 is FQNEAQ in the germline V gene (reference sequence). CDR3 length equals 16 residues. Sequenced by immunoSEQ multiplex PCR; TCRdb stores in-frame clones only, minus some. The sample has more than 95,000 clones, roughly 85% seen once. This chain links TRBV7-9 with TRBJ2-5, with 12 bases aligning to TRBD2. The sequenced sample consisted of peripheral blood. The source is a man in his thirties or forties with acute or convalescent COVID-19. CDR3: CASTVGGLAGQETQYF. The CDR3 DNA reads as TGTGCCAGCACCGTAGGGGGACTAGCGGGCCAAGAGACCCAGTACTTC.